This T cell receptor beta chain came from a study of graft-versus-host responses after intestinal transplantation. On the study more broadly: Every recipient had anti-thymocyte globulin induction and around 3 years of tacrolimus plus steroids. Study results and caveats: Investigators detected GvH clones in recipient marrow, with some emerging earlier in ileum or blood.

Using immunoSEQ multiplex PCR, the repertoire was profiled, and TCRdb retains in-frame clones only, with some absent. The sample has 90,000 to 95,000 clones; 91% are singletons. In regard to this clone: The antigen is not known.

This CDR3 is 12 amino acids long. V lost 4 bases and J 8 bases, leaving 9 bases between the germline ends. The sequence was obtained from a human donor who received an intestinal transplant. The starting material was unstimulated CD8+ T cells sorted from spleen or lymph node cells, obtained before intestinal transplant. This chain uses TRBV6-7 with TRBJ2-4; perhaps TRBD1 as D (6 bases). TRBV6-7 is classed as an ORF, of uncertain function. The CDR3 is CASSSHRDIQYF. The CDR3 nucleotides are TGTGCCAGCAGTTCCCACAGGGACATTCAGTACTTC.